A selection of T cell receptor beta chains follows, all from one sample in a study of blood T cells in healthy people across ages. TCRdb reprocessed the 5' RACE reads with MiXCR, giving one entry per CDR3 protein. The profile shows around 400,000 distinct CDR3 sequences, about 55% of them singletons. Sequencing used blood. These receptors were taken from a man aged 60-69 years in good health. Both conserved end residues are part of each CDR3. D genes are given only for firm matches. Size values are once, few and many counts, or a class for expanded clones, and some rows have none.

d_gene	v_gene	abundance	j_gene	CDR3nt	CDR3aa
-	TRBV19	-	TRBJ2-1	TGTGCCAGTAGTATCGGCCTAGGCCTACAGTTCTTC	CASSIGLGLQFF
-	TRBV28	-	TRBJ1-2	TGTGCCAGCAGTTTACACAGGGTCTATGGCTACACCTTC	CASSLHRVYGYTF
TRBD2	TRBV6-1	-	TRBJ2-5	TGTGCCAGCAGCGCACCCGTGGCGGGGGGTCAAGAGACCCAGTACTTC	CASSAPVAGGQETQYF
TRBD1	TRBV7-9	once	TRBJ2-3	TGTGCCAGCAGCCGCTCCGCCGGGACAGGGCGTGCAGATACGCAGTATTTT	CASSRSAGTGRADTQYF
-	TRBV15	-	TRBJ1-4	TGTGCCACCAGCAGAGACTGGGGGCGAGGGAATGAAAAACTGTTTTTT	CATSRDWGRGNEKLFF
-	TRBV9	-	TRBJ1-4	TGTGCCAGCAGTACCGGGACAACTAGGTCTAATGAAAAACTGTTTTTT	CASSTGTTRSNEKLFF
TRBD2	TRBV6-5	-	TRBJ2-1	TGTGCCAGCAGTTATCGGGGTCGCGGACTAGCGGGTGAGCAGTTCTTC	CASSYRGRGLAGEQFF
-	TRBV6-5	-	TRBJ2-7	TGTGCCAGCAGCCATTCCGTTGGCAGGGGTTACGAGCAGTACTTC	CASSHSVGRGYEQYF
TRBD1	TRBV10-2	-	TRBJ1-5	TGCGCCAGCAGTCCCCGGGACAGGGGACGTCAGCCCCAGCATTTT	CASSPRDRGRQPQHF
-	TRBV7-9	-	TRBJ2-7	TGTGCCAGCAGCCGCGCAACGGACTCCTACGAGCAGTACTTC	CASSRATDSYEQYF
-	TRBV20-1	few	TRBJ2-7	TGCAGTGCTAGGATGGGGCGGAGCTCGGACCAGTACTTC	CSARMGRSSDQYF
-	TRBV20-1	few	TRBJ1-5	TGCAGTGCTAGGCGCGGACAGACAAATCAGCCCCAGCATTTT	CSARRGQTNQPQHF
-	TRBV5-6	many	TRBJ2-1	TGTGCCAGCAGCTCCAGGGACAATGAGCAGTTCTTC	CASSSRDNEQFF
-	TRBV30	-	TRBJ1-2	TGTGCCTGCCCCCCCCGGGGGGCGGGTGGCTACACCTTC	CACPPRGAGGYTF
TRBD1	TRBV14	-	TRBJ2-1	TGTGCCAGCAGCCAAGAGTGGGACAGGGATTACAATGAGCAGTTCTTC	CASSQEWDRDYNEQFF
-	TRBV14	-	TRBJ1-1	TGTGCCAGCAGCCAACAGACAGTTTGGGGAGCTTTCTTT	CASSQQTVWGAFF
TRBD2	TRBV20-1	-	TRBJ2-3	TGCAGTGCTAGAATAGCCGGGACTAGCGGCTTAGGTGGTACGCAGTATTTT	CSARIAGTSGLGGTQYF
-	TRBV6-6	-	TRBJ1-6	TGTGCCAGCAGTCCAATTGATAGCCGGAATTCACCCCTCCACTTT	CASSPIDSRNSPLHF
-	TRBV20-1	-	TRBJ2-3	TGCAGTGCTTCCCGGTCAGACCTGGACAAGTTCACAGATACGCGGTATTTT	CSASRSDLDKFTDTRYF
-	TRBV15	few	TRBJ2-7	TGTGCCACCAGCAGTTGGGAGACTTCCTACGAGCAGTACTTC	CATSSWETSYEQYF
TRBD2	TRBV2	-	TRBJ2-7	TGTGCCAGCAGAGTTAGACTAGCGGGAGATCCCAACGAGCAGTACTTC	CASRVRLAGDPNEQYF
-	TRBV6-1	few	TRBJ1-2	TGTGCCAGCACCAGGGGCTTTCAGGGAGTTGGCTACACCTTC	CASTRGFQGVGYTF
-	TRBV9	-	TRBJ2-1	TGTGCCAGCAGCGTAGGGCCGGCAAGCTCCTACAATGAGCAGTTCTTC	CASSVGPASSYNEQFF
TRBD1	TRBV7-9	-	TRBJ2-3	TGTACTCCACAGGGGGCAGGGTCAGATACGCAGTATTTT	CTPQGAGSDTQYF
-	TRBV5-1	few	TRBJ2-5	TGCGCCAGCAGGAGGCAGGGGGGCTTGGAGACCCAGTACTTC	CASRRQGGLETQYF
TRBD1	TRBV29-1	-	TRBJ2-1	TGCAGCGTTGACCTCGTGGGACAGGGGGGGTGGAATGAGCAGTTCTTC	CSVDLVGQGGWNEQFF
-	TRBV5-1	few	TRBJ1-4	TGCGCCAGCAGCTTGGAAGCTGGGTCGCTAGGTGAAAAACTGTTTTTT	CASSLEAGSLGEKLFF
TRBD1	TRBV2	few	TRBJ2-3	TGTGCCAGCAGATTCGACAGGGGGCGCGCAGATACGCAGTATTTT	CASRFDRGRADTQYF
-	TRBV28	few	TRBJ2-3	TGTGCCAGCAGTGTCCCAGGGGCCCTGGCAGATACGCAGTATTTT	CASSVPGALADTQYF
-	TRBV20-1	-	TRBJ2-1	TGCAGTGCCGTTACTAGAGCCTCTGCAAAGGAGCAGTTCTTC	CSAVTRASAKEQFF
-	TRBV6-2/TRBV6-3	-	TRBJ2-7	TGTGCCAGCAGGCGGGATGCCTACGAGCAGTACTTC	CASRRDAYEQYF
-	TRBV24-1	-	TRBJ2-7	TGTGCCACCAGTGACGCATCGGCCGACAGGTACAATGAGCAGTACTTC	CATSDASADRYNEQYF
-	TRBV7-8	-	TRBJ2-5	TGTGCCAGCAGCTTTGGCCGGGGGCGGGTAGAGACCCAGTACTTC	CASSFGRGRVETQYF
TRBD2	TRBV29-1	-	TRBJ2-1	TGCAGCGTTCTAACATGGCGGGGGGACAATGAGCAGTTCTTC	CSVLTWRGDNEQFF
TRBD2	TRBV7-3	once	TRBJ2-3	TGTGCCAGCAGCCCCGACCGCGGGGGGGTGGGTACGCAGTATTTT	CASSPDRGGVGTQYF
TRBD2	TRBV6-2/TRBV6-3	few	TRBJ2-5	TGTGCCAGCAGTTACTCGACTAGCGGGGGAGAGACCCAGTACTTC	CASSYSTSGGETQYF
TRBD1	TRBV20-1	-	TRBJ2-1	TGCAGTGCTTACCAACCGGGACAGGGGAGTGGGGAGCAGTTCTTC	CSAYQPGQGSGEQFF
TRBD1	TRBV9	-	TRBJ2-7	TGTGCCAGCAGCGGATCCGGGACAGCCCCCTACGAGCAGTACTTC	CASSGSGTAPYEQYF
-	TRBV7-2	-	TRBJ2-3	TGTGCCAGCAGCCTAGGACGCAACCAAGATACGCAGTATTTT	CASSLGRNQDTQYF